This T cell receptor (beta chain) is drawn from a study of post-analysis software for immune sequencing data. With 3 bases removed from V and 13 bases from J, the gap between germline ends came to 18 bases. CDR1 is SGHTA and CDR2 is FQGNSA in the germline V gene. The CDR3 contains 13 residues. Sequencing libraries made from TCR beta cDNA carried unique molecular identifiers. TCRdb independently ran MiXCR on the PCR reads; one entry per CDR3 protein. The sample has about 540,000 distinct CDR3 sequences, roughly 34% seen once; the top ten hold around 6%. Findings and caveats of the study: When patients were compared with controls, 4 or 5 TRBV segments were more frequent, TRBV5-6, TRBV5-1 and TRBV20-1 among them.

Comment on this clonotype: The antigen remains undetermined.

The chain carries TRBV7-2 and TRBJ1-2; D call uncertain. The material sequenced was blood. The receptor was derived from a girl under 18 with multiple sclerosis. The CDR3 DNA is TGTGCCAGCAGCTTGCATCGGATTCCAGTACTCACCTTC. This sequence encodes CASSLHRIPVLTF.